The next 10 T cell receptor beta chains were all read from a single sample in a study of radiation and T cells in renal cell carcinoma. The data were produced by immunoSEQ multiplex PCR, yet TCRdb's version contains in-frame clones alone and is incomplete. Among fewer than 150,000 clones listed, 88% were seen once. Time point reported: blood 2 weeks post-SBRT. Regarding treatment: 15 Gy SBRT to primary tumor, nephrectomy 4 weeks later. The sequenced sample was blood, obtained from a patient whose treatment included radiotherapy and nephrectomy. The receptors stem from a woman in her sixties or seventies with renal cell carcinoma.

The chain has TRBV5-5 and TRBJ1-4; D is possibly TRBD1 (5 bases). Trimming left V 2 bases short and J 2 bases short, with 10 bases between. The CDR3 has 15 amino acids. Germline V CDR1 and CDR2: SGHKS, YYEKEE (reference sequence). CDR3 DNA sequence: TGTGCCAGCAGCTTAATCGGGGCTACTAATGAAAAACTGTTTTTT. This codes for CASSLIGATNEKLFF.

The chain combines TRBV7-6 with TRBJ2-1, with 7 nucleotides matching TRBD1. J gave up 3 bases and V 4 bases, and 6 bases lay outside the gene matches. The CDR3 is 15 amino acids. Germline values: CDR1 SGHVS, CDR2 FNYEAQ. The CDR3: CASSSTGTDYNEQFF. In DNA, the CDR3 is TGTGCCAGCAGCTCTACCGGGACAGACTACAATGAGCAGTTCTTC.

The chain recombines TRBV6-1 with TRBJ1-1; D gene ambiguous. The CDR3 runs 11 residues. V lost 6 bases and J lost 7, with 9 bases in between. Germline V gene data show CDR1 as MNHNS and CDR2 as SASEGT. CDR3: CASSQWLEAFF. Written as DNA, the CDR3 is TGTGCCAGCAGCCAGTGGCTTGAAGCTTTCTTT.

This chain joins TRBV20-1 and TRBJ2-7; maybe TRBD2 (5 bases). Trimming cost V 5 bases and J 3 bases, with 8 bases left between them. This CDR3 spans 11 amino acids. Germline CDR1 is DFQATT and CDR2 is SNEGSKA (reference sequence). The CDR3 sequence: CSAVRDYEQYF. The CDR3 DNA reads TGCAGTGCTGTCCGGGACTACGAGCAGTACTTC.

The chain carries TRBV9 and TRBJ2-1; TRBD1 agrees at 8 bases. The ends lost 2 bases at V and 6 bases at J; junction bases unmatched: 7. Germline CDR1 reads SGDLS; CDR2 reads YYNGEE. There are 15 residues in the CDR3. The CDR3 DNA follows: TGTGCCAGCAGCGTCGGCAGGGGGCAAGGCAATGAGCAGTTCTTC. It translates to CASSVGRGQGNEQFF.

V and J are TRBV6-5 and TRBJ1-2; the match to TRBD1 covers 10 bases. Losses at the gene ends were 2 bases for V and 8 bases for J; bases not matched to a gene: 11. Germline-derived CDR1 and CDR2 are MNHEY and SVGAGI. CDR3 size: 16 residues. Here the CDR3 DNA reads TGTGCCAGCAGTTACGTCCGGGACAGGGGAAAGGGGGGCTACACCTTC. It specifies CASSYVRDRGKGGYTF.

The CDR3 DNA reads as TGCGCCAGCAGTTCCCCAAGGACAGGGATTTACGAGCAGTACTTC. Its protein is CASSSPRTGIYEQYF. This rearrangement joins TRBV5-1 to TRBJ2-7; 8 nucleotides match TRBD1. Trimming at V came to 5 bases and at J to 4 bases, leaving 11 bases not matched to a gene. The CDR3 is 15 amino acids. The germline V gene has CDR1 SGHRS and CDR2 YFSETQ.

The chain has TRBV7-2 and TRBJ1-5; D gene unclear. CDR1 SGHTA and CDR2 FQGNSA come from the germline V gene. The CDR3 consists of 14 residues. Trimming cost V 9 bases and J 0 bases, with 12 bases left between them. The CDR3 is CASQSKASNQPQHF. The CDR3 region has the DNA TGTGCCAGTCAATCTAAGGCTAGCAATCAGCCCCAGCATTTT.

J is TRBJ2-5 and V is TRBV6-5; D not resolved. Germline values: CDR1 MNHEY, CDR2 SVGAGI. CDR3 size: 15 residues. Trimming removed 2 bases from V and 3 bases from J, with 13 bases in between. This CDR3 is CASSYEWHDKETQYF. For the CDR3, the DNA is TGTGCCAGCAGTTACGAATGGCACGATAAAGAGACCCAGTACTTC.

The rearrangement uses TRBV5-4 and TRBJ1-1; D is unresolved. The V gene lost 1 base and the J gene lost 1 base, with 2 bases spanning the gap. The length of the CDR3 is 12 residues. From germline, CDR1 is SGHNT and CDR2 YYREEE (reference sequence). DNA of the CDR3: TGTGCCAGCAGCTTGCAGAACACTGAAGCTTTCTTT. Translation: CASSLQNTEAFF.